One and the same sample provided the 8 T cell receptor beta chains below, sequenced in a study of cytomegalovirus exposure and HLA in healthy donors. The PCR employed 60 Vbeta primers together with 13 Jbeta primers. Assay used: immunoSEQ multiplex PCR; TCRdb lists only in-frame clones, some missing. The table lists about 120,000 clones, 65% to 90% of them singletons. The sample was PBMCs. These receptors originate from a woman aged 40 to 50 in good health and CMV-seronegative.

V gene TRBV28 combines with J gene TRBJ2-5; D is perhaps TRBD1 (6 bases). With 3 bases removed from V and 3 bases from J, the gap between germline ends came to 20 bases. CDR3 length: 17 amino acids. Germline CDR1 and CDR2: MDHEN and SYDVKM. CDR3 nucleotides: TGTGCCAGCAGTTTGGATGGGCGGACAGCCCGAGAAGAGACCCAGTACTTC. Translated, it gives CASSLDGRTAREETQYF.

This chain connects TRBV15 to TRBJ1-5; 11 bases are shared with TRBD1. Trimming removed 3 bases from V and 7 bases from J; junction bases left unmatched: 8. Germline V CDR1 and CDR2: LNHNV, YYDKDF (reference sequence). There are 16 residues in the CDR3. The CDR3 sequence is CATSRGTGGNMQPQHF. The CDR3 DNA is TGTGCCACCAGCAGGGGGACAGGGGGTAACATGCAGCCCCAGCATTTT.

This chain joins TRBV5-3 and TRBJ2-1; 11 nucleotides match TRBD2. TRBV5-3 is an ORF, with its function uncertain. With V trimmed by 1 base and J by 7 bases, 4 bases remained unmatched. The CDR3 is 15 residues long. The CDR3 DNA reads as TGTGCCAGAAGCTTGTTACTAGCGGGAGAGAATGAGCAGTTCTTC. It codes for CARSLLLAGENEQFF.

A note on this clone: At one of its ends the junction is not consistent with the germline gene, which may arise from a read error. The chain combines TRBV27 with TRBJ2-2; maybe TRBD2 (5 bases). The CDR3 contains 14 residues. Germline V gene data show CDR1 as MNHEY and CDR2 as SMNVEV (reference sequence). CDR3 amino acids: CASRPSKNPGELSF. CDR3 bases: TGTGCCAGCCGCCCGAGTAAGAATCCCGGGGAGCTGTCTTTT.

This clone was detected only once. The chain combines TRBV15 with TRBJ2-5, with D perhaps TRBD2 (6 bases). The CDR3 sequence is 13 residues long. V was trimmed by 6 bases and J by 0 bases, leaving 8 bases between them. Germline V gene data show CDR1 as LNHNV and CDR2 as YYDKDF (reference sequence). CDR3 loop: CATRGGYQETQYF. In DNA, the CDR3 is TGTGCCACCAGGGGGGGTTACCAAGAGACCCAGTACTTC.

As to this clone: The same CDR3 also results from other DNA sequences found in this sample. The chain carries TRBV12-5 and TRBJ1-1; 7 bases agree with TRBD1. The CDR3 covers 16 residues. Germline V lookup: CDR1 LGHNT, CDR2 FRNRAP. V dropped 6 bases and J dropped 1; count of bases not matched to a gene: 11. CDR3 amino acids: CASGSLDRDRNTEAFF. The CDR3 bases are TGTGCTAGTGGCTCCCTAGACAGGGACAGGAACACTGAAGCTTTCTTT.

The J gene is TRBJ2-2, the V gene TRBV6-5; TRBD2 might be the D (6 bases). Trimming cost V 6 bases and J 7 bases, with 18 bases left between them. There are 15 residues in the CDR3. Germline V CDR1 and CDR2: MNHEY, SVGAGI. The CDR3 sequence: CASSNLGGPGGELFF. The DNA of the CDR3 is TGTGCCAGCAGCAACCTCGGAGGGCCCGGCGGGGAGCTGTTTTTT.

CDR3 amino acids: CASSSGGSTGGELFF. The CDR3 DNA is TGCGCCAGCAGTAGCGGGGGTTCAACCGGCGGGGAGCTGTTTTTT. The gene calls are TRBV10-1 and TRBJ2-2; 8 nucleotides line up with TRBD2. CDR1 and CDR2 (germline): WNHNN, SYGVQD (reference sequence). This CDR3 region has 15 residues. After removal of 5 bases from V and 7 bases from J, the junction contained 9 bases not matched to a gene.